Included here is one TCR beta chain sequence, with context. Its target is not known. Germline CDR1 reads SGHNT; CDR2 reads YYREEE (reference sequence). The CDR3 sequence is 15 residues long. V was clipped by 5 bases and J by 1 base; unmatched bases: 6. These data are taken from a study of T cells after yellow fever vaccination. Study summary: With SMART-Seq v4 Ultra Low Input, the fractions containing low cell numbers were prepared.

TCRdb redid the calling of the 5' RACE reads with MiXCR, one entry per CDR3 protein. Found here are 110,000 to 150,000 distinct CDR3 sequences, about 7% of them singletons; the top ten hold 0.5% to 0.65%. Study conclusions and caveats: The bulk population could contribute abundant contaminating clonotypes to FACS-sorted repertoires. Booster samples showed a return of most primary-vaccination clones (roughly 95% CD4, about 88% CD8).

This rearrangement joins TRBV5-4 to TRBJ2-7; 10 positions agree with TRBD2. The sequences come from CD4+ T cells sorted from PBMCs, collected 10 days after the yellow fever booster vaccination. The receptor's source is a man younger than 45 who received the YFV17D yellow fever vaccine. The CDR3 region is CASSLAGATSYEQYF. The CDR3 DNA sequence: TGTGCCAGCAGTCTAGCGGGAGCTACTTCCTACGAGCAGTACTTC. The full variable domain, in which reference TRBV5-4 and TRBJ2-7 provide the parts outside the CDR3, is ETGVTQSPTHLIKTRGQQVTLRCSSQSGHNTVSWYQQALGQGPQFIFQYYREEENGRGNFPPRFSGLQFPNYSSELNVNALELDDSALYLCASSLAGATSYEQYFGPGTRLTVT.